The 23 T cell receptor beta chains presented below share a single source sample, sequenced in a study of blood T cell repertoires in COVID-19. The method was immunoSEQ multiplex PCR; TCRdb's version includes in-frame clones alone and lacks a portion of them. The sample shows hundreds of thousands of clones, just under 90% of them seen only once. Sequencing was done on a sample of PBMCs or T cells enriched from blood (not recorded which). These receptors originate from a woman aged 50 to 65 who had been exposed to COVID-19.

The CDR3: CASRKQGANGYTF. The CDR3 DNA sequence: TGTGCCAGCAGAAAACAGGGGGCTAACGGCTACACCTTC. J is TRBJ1-2 and V is TRBV6-5; TRBD1 matches 9 bases. The germline CDR1 and CDR2 sequences are MNHEY and SVGAGI. The CDR3 has 13 residues. The J segment lost 8 bases and the V segment lost 6 bases, leaving 7 bases of the junction unmatched.

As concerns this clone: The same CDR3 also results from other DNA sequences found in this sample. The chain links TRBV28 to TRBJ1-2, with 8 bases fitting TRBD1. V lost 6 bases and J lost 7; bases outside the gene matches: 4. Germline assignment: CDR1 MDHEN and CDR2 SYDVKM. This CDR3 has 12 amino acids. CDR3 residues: CASSLTGGGYTF. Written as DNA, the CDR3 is TGTGCCAGCAGCCTCACAGGGGGTGGCTACACCTTC.

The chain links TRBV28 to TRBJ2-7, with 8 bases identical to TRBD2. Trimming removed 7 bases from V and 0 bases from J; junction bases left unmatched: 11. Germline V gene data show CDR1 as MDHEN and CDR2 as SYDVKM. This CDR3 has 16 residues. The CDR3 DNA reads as TGTGCCAGCAAACTCGGACTAGCTCGAAGCTCCTACGAGCAGTACTTC. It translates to CASKLGLARSSYEQYF.

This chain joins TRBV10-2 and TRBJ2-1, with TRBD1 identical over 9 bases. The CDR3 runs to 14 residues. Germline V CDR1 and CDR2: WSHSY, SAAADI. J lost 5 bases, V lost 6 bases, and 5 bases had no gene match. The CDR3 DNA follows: TGCGCCAGCAGGGGACAGGGTTTGGACAATGAGCAGTTCTTC. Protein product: CASRGQGLDNEQFF.

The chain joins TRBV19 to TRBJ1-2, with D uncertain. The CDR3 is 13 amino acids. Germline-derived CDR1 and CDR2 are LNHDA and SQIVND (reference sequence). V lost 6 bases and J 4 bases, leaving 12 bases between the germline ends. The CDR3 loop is CASSPYSSYGYTF. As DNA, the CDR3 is TGTGCCAGTAGCCCTTACTCATCCTATGGCTACACCTTC. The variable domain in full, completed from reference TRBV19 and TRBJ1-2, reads DGGITQSPKYLFRKEGQNVTLSCEQNLNHDAMYWYRQDPGQGLRLIYYSQIVNDFQKGDIAEGYSVSREKKESFPLTVTSAQKNPTAFYLCASSPYSSYGYTFGSGTRLTVV.

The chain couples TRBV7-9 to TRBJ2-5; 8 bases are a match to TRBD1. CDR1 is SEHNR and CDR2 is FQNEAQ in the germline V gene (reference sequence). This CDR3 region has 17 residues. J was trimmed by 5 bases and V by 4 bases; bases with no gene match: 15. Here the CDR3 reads CASSSPNRQGIRETQYF. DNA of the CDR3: TGTGCCAGCAGCTCCCCTAACCGACAGGGGATACGGGAGACCCAGTACTTC.

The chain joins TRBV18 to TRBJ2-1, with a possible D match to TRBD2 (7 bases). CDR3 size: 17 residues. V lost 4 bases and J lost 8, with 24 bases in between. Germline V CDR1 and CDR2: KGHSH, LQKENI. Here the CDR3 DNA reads TGTGCCAGCTCACGCACTCTGACCGGGGGGCCCCTCGATGAGCAGTTCTTC. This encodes CASSRTLTGGPLDEQFF.

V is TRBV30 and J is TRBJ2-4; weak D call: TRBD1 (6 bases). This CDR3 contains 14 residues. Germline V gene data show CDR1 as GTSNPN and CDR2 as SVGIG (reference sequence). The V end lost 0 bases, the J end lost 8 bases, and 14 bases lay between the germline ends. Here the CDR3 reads CAWSVKDRSDIQYF. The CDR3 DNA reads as TGTGCCTGGAGTGTAAAAGACAGGTCGGACATTCAGTACTTC.

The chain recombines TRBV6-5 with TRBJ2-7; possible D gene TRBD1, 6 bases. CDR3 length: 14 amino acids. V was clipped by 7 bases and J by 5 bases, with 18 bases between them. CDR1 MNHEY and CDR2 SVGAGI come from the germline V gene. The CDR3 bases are TGTGCCAGCAAGGCCCGGGACAACTTTAACGAGCAGTACTTC. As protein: CASKARDNFNEQYF.

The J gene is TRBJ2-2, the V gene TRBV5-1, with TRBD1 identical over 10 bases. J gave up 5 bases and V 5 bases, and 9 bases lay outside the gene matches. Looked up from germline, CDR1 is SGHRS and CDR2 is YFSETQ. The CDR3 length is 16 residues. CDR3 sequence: CASRQPGQGLTGELFF. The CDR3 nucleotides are TGCGCCAGCAGGCAACCGGGACAGGGGTTAACCGGGGAGCTGTTTTTT.

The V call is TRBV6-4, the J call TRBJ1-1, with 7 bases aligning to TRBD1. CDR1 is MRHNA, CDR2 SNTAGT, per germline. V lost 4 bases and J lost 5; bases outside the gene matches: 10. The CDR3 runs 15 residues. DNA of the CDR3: TGTGCCAGCAGTGCGCATCACCACAGGGGAACTGAAGCTTTCTTT. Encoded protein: CASSAHHHRGTEAFF.

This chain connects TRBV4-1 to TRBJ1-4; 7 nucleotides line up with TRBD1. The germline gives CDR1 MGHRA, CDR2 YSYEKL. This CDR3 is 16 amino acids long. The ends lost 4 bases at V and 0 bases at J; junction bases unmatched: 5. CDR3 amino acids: CASSRDRDPTNEKLFF. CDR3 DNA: TGCGCCAGCAGCCGCGACAGGGATCCAACTAATGAAAAACTGTTTTTT.

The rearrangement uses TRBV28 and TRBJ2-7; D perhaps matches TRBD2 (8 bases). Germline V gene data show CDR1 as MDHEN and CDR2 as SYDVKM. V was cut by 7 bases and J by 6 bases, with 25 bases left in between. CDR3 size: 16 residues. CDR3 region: CASTGGAGTVVSEQYF. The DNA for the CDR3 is TGTGCCAGCACCGGGGGGGCCGGGACAGTAGTAAGCGAGCAGTACTTC.

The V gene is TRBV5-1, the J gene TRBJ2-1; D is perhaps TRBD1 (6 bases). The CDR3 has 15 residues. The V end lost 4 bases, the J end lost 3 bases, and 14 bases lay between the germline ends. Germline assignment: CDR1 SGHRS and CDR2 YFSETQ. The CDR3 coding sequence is TGCGCCAGCAGCGATCAGGGGTCCTACTACAATGAGCAGTTCTTC. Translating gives CASSDQGSYYNEQFF.

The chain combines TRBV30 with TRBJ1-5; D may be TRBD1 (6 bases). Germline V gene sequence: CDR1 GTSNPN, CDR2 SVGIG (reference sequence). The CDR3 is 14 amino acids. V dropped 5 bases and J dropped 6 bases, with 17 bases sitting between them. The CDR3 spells CAWATGFPGQPQHF. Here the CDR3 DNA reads TGTGCCTGGGCCACAGGGTTTCCTGGTCAGCCCCAGCATTTT.

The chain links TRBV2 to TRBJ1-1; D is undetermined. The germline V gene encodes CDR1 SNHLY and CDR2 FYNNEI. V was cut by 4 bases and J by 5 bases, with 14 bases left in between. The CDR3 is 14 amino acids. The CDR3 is CASSGLGSGTEAFF. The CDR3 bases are TGTGCCAGCAGTGGACTGGGTTCGGGAACTGAAGCTTTCTTT.

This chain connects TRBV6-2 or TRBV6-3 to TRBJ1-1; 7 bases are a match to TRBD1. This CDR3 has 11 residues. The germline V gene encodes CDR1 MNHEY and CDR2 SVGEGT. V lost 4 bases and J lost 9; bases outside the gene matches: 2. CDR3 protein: CASSSTGKAFF. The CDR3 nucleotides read TGTGCCAGCAGTTCGACAGGGAAAGCTTTCTTT.

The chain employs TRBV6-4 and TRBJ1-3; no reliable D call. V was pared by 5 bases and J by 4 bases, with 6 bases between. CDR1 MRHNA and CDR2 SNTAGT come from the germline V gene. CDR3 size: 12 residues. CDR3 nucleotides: TGTGCCAGCAGTACAGAAGGAAACACCATATATTTT. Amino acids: CASSTEGNTIYF.

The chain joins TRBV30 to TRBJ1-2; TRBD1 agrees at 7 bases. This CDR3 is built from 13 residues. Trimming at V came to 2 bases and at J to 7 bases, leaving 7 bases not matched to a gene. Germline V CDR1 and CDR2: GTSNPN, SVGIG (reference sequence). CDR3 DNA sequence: TGTGCCTGGAGTAGAGGACAGGTGCGTGGCTACACCTTC. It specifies CAWSRGQVRGYTF.

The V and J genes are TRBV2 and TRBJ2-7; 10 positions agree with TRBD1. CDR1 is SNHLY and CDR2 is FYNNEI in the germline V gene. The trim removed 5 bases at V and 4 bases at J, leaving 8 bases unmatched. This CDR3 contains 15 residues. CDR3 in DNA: TGTGCCAGCAGTTCACGGGACAGGGGAGGGTACGAGCAGTACTTC. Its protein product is CASSSRDRGGYEQYF. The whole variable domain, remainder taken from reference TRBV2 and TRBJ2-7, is EPEVTQTPSHQVTQMGQEVILRCVPISNHLYFYWYRQILGQKVEFLVSFYNNEISEKSEIFDDQFSVERPDGSNFTLKIRSTKLEDSAMYFCASSSRDRGGYEQYFGPGTRLTVT.

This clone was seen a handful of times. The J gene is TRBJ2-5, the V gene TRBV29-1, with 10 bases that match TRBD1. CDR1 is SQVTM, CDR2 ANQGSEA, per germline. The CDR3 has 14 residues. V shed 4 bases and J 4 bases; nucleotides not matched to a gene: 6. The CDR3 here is CSVGPGQGRETQYF. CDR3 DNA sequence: TGCAGCGTTGGCCCGGGACAGGGGAGAGAGACCCAGTACTTC.

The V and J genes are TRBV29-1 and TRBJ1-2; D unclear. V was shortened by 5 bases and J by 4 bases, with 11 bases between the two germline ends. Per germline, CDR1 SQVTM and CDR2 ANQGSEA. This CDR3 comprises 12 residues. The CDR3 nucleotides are TGCAGCGTTTCCCAGGTTCTCTATGGCTACACCTTC. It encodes CSVSQVLYGYTF.

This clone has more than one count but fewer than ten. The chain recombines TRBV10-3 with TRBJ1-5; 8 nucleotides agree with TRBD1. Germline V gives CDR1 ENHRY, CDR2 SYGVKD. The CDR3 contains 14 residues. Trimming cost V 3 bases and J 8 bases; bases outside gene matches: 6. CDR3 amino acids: CAISEAGGAEPQHF. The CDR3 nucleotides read TGTGCCATCAGTGAAGCAGGGGGCGCGGAGCCCCAGCATTTT.